The clone carrying this T cell receptor beta chain was seen only once. The antigen is undetermined. Each cell subset's genomic DNA was divided evenly among several immunoSEQ plates. The data were produced by immunoSEQ multiplex PCR, yet TCRdb's version contains in-frame clones alone and is incomplete. The sample lists some 2,000,000 clones; under 97% were seen once. Trimming stripped 3 bases from V and 6 bases from J, with 10 bases between. The CDR3 has 13 amino acids. The germline V gene has CDR1 SGHTA and CDR2 FQGNSA. The data were taken from a study of shared clonotypes between healthy human individuals. Overall study results and limits: Clonotype sharing among donors likely depends on sequencing depth. Blood was the only sampled material, and tissue repertoires likely differ.

The sequencing sample was made of naive CD4+ T cells sorted from blood. As for subset: CD45RA+ positively selected. This clonotype was obtained from a man aged 18 to 30 in good health. The chain is built from TRBV7-2 and TRBJ2-3, with D possibly TRBD2 on 5 matching bases. The CDR3 here is CASSFNSGDTQYF. CDR3 nucleotide sequence: TGTGCCAGCAGCTTCAATTCGGGGGATACGCAGTATTTT.